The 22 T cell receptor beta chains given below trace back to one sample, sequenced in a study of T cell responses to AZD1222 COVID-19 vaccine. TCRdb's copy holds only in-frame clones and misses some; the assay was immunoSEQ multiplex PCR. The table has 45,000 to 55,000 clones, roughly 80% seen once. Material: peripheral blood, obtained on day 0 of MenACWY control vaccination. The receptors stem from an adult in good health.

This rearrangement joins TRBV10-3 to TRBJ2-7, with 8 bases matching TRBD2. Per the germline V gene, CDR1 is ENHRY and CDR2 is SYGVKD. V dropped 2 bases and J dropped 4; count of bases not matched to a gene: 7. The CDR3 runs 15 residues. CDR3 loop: CAISEGLAGLYEQYF. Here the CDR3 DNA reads TGTGCCATCAGTGAGGGTCTAGCGGGTTTGTACGAGCAGTACTTC.

The DNA for the CDR3 is TGTGCCAGCAGCGTAGGGTCTAGCGGGAGCCCCATGTACTTC. This gives the protein CASSVGSSGSPMYF. This chain links TRBV9 with TRBJ2-7; 10 bases match TRBD2. V shed 0 bases, J shed 12 bases, and the junction held 9 bases outside the gene matches. Germline-derived CDR1 and CDR2 are SGDLS and YYNGEE. The CDR3 contains 14 residues.

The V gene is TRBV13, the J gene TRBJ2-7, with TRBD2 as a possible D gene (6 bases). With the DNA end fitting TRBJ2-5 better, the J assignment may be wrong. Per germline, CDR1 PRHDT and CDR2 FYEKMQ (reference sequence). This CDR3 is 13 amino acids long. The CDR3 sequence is CASSLGRGTTQYF. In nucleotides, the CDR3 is TGTGCCAGCAGCTTAGGGCGGGGAACGACCCAGTACTTC.

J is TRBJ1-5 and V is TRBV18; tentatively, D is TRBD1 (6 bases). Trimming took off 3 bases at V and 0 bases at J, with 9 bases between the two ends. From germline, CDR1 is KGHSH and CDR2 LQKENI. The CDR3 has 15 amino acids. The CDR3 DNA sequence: TGTGCCAGCTCACCGGGACAATATAGCAATCAGCCCCAGCATTTT. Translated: CASSPGQYSNQPQHF.

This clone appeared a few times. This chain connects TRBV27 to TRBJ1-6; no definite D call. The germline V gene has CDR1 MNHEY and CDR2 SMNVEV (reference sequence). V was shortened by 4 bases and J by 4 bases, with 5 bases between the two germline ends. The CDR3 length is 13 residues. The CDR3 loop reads CASSSVYNSPLHF. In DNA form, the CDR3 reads TGTGCCAGCAGTTCGGTATATAATTCACCCCTCCACTTT.

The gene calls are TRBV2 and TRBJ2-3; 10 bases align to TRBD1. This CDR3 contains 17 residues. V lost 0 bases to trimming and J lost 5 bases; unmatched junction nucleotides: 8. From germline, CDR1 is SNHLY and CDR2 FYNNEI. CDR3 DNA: TGTGCCAGCAGTGAAGCGGGGGGGACAGGGGTTAAAGATACGCAGTATTTT. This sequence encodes CASSEAGGTGVKDTQYF.

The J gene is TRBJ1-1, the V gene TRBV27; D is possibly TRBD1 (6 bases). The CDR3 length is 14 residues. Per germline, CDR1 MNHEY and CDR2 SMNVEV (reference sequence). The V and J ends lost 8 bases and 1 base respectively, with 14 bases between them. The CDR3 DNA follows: TGTGCCAGCGGAGTGGGGGCTCAGAACACTGAAGCTTTCTTT. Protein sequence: CASGVGAQNTEAFF.

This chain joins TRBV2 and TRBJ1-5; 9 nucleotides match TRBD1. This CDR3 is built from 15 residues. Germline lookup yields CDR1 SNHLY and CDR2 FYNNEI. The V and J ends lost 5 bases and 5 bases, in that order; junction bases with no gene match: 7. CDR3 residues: CASSTTGGIYQPQHF. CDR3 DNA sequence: TGTGCCAGCAGTACGACAGGGGGTATTTATCAGCCCCAGCATTTT.

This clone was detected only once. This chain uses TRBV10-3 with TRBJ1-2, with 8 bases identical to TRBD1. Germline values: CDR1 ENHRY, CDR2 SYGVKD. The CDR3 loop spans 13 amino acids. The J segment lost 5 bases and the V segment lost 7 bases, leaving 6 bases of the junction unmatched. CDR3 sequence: CAIKDRGRYGYTF. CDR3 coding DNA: TGTGCCATCAAAGACAGGGGACGATATGGCTACACCTTC.

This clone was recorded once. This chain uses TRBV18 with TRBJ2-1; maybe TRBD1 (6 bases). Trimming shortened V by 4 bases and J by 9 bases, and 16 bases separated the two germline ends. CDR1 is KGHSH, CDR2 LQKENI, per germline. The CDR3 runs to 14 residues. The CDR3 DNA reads TGTGCCAGCTCACATGGGACACGTGCGGGTGAGCAGTTCTTC. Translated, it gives CASSHGTRAGEQFF.

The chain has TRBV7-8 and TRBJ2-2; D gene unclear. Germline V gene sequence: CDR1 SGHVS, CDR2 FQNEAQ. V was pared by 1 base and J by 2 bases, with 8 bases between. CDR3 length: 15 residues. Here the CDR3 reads CASSLGPSNTGELFF. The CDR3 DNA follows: TGTGCCAGCAGCTTAGGGCCCAGTAACACCGGGGAGCTGTTTTTT.

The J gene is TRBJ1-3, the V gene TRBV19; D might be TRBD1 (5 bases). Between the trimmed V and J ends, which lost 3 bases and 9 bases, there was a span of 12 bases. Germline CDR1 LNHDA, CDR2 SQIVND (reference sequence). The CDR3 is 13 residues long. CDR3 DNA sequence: TGTGCCAGTAGTATGGACGGGACGGGCACCATATATTTT. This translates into CASSMDGTGTIYF.

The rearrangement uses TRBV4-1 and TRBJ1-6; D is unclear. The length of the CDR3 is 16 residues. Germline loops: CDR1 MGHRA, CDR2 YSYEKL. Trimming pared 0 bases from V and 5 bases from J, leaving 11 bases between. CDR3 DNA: TGCGCCAGCAGCCAAGATCGACTATTTGATAATTCACCCCTCCACTTT. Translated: CASSQDRLFDNSPLHF.

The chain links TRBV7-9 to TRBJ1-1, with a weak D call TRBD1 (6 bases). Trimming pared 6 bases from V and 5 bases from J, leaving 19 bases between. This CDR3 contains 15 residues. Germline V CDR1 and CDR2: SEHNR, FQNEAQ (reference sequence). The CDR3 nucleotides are TGTGCCAGCAGGGACGGTGGGGGGCCTGGAACTGAAGCTTTCTTT. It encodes CASRDGGGPGTEAFF. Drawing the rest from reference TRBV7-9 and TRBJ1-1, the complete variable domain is DTGVSQNPRHKITKRGQNVTFRCDPISEHNRLYWYRQTLGQGPEFLTYFQNEAQLEKSRLLSDRFSAERPKGSFSTLEIQRTEQGDSAMYLCASRDGGGPGTEAFFGQGTRLTVV.

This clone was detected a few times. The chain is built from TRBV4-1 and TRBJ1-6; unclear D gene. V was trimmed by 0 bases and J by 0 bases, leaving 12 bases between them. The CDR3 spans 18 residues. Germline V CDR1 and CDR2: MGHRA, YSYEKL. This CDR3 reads CASSQDRARSSYNSPLHF. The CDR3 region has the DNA TGCGCCAGCAGCCAAGATCGGGCTCGAAGCTCCTATAATTCACCCCTCCACTTT.

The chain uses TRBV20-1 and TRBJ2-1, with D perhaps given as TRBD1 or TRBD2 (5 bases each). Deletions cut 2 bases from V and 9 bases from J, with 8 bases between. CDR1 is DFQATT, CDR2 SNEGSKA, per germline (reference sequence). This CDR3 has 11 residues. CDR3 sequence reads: CSARTRGEQFF. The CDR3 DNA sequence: TGCAGTGCTAGAACTAGGGGTGAGCAGTTCTTC.

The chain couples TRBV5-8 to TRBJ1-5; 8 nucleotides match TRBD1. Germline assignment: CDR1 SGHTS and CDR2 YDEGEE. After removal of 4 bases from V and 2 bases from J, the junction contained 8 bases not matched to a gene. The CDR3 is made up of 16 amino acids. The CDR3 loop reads CASSQPDRARNQPQHF. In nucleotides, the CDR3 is TGTGCCAGCAGCCAACCGGACAGGGCTCGCAATCAGCCCCAGCATTTT.

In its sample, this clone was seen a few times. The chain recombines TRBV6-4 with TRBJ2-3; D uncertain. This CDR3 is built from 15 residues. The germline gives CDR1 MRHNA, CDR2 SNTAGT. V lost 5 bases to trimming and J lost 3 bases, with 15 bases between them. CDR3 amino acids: CASSPTASGTDTQYF. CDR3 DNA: TGTGCCAGCAGTCCTACAGCCTCTGGGACAGATACGCAGTATTTT.

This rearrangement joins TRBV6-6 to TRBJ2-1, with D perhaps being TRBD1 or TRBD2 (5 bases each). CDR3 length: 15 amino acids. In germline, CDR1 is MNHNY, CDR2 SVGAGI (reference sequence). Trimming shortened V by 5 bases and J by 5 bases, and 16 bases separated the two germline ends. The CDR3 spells CASSKPGRVHNEQFF. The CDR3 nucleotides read TGTGCCAGCAGTAAACCGGGACGAGTACACAATGAGCAGTTCTTC.

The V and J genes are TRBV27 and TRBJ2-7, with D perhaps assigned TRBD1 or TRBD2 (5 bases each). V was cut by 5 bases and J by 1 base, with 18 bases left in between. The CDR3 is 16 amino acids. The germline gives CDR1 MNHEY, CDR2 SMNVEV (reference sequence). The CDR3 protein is CASSRGRDGSSYEQYF. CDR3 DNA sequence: TGTGCCAGCAGTCGGGGTAGGGACGGCTCATCCTACGAGCAGTACTTC.

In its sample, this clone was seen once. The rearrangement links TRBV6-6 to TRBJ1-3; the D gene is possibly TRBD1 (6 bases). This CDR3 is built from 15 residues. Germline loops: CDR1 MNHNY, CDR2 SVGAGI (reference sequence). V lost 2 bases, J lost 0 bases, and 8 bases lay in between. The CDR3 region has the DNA TGTGCCAGCAGTTACAACAGGGACTCTGGAAACACCATATATTTT. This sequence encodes CASSYNRDSGNTIYF.

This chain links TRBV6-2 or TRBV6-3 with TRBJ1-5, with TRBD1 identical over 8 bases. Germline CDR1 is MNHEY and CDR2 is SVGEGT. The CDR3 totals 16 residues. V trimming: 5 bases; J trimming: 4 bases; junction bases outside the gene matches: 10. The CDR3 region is CASSRQDRGGNQPQHF. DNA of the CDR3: TGTGCCAGCAGTCGCCAAGACAGGGGTGGGAATCAGCCCCAGCATTTT.